This T cell receptor beta chain appears in the sequencing data of a study of cytomegalovirus exposure and HLA in healthy donors. General study points: The CMV antigen specificity of three CMV-associated chains was confirmed through in vitro analysis. Fewer N-insertions than the roughly 650-donor mean were reportedly shown by an Asian-associated ancestry cluster in a later analysis.

Researchers ran the PCR with 60 Vbeta and 13 Jbeta primers. Repertoires were generated with immunoSEQ multiplex PCR, while TCRdb's copy carries only in-frame clones and drops some. The data contain roughly 200,000 clones, 75% to 80% of them singletons. For this clone: Its antigen remains unidentified.

V was clipped by 3 bases and J by 3 bases; unmatched bases: 2. From germline, CDR1 is LNHDA and CDR2 SQIVND (reference sequence). The CDR3 contains 13 residues. The chain combines TRBV19 with TRBJ2-7, with TRBD2 matching 7 bases. This receptor was obtained from a woman younger than 45 in good health and CMV-seropositive. Sequenced: PBMCs. CDR3 DNA: TGTGCCAGTAGTATCCGGGACTACTACGAGCAGTACTTC. Translation gives CASSIRDYYEQYF.